What follows are 28 T cell receptor beta chains derived from one specimen sequenced in a study of Graves' ophthalmopathy and Graves' hyperthyroidism. The study amplified TCR beta CDR3 regions using RNA transcripts. First-round RT-PCR with HTBI primers preceded a second-round multiplex PCR. TCRdb called the multiplex PCR reads again in MiXCR, with one record for every CDR3 protein. Here the sample spans about 220,000 distinct CDR3 sequences, 20% to 25% being singletons. The sample consisted of peripheral blood. The receptors originated from a woman between 50 and 59 years old with Graves' ophthalmopathy.

This clonotype came up many times. At one end, the junction sequence differs from germline, possibly due to a read error. The V gene is TRBV4-1, the J gene TRBJ2-4, with 7 positions matching TRBD1. The germline V gene encodes CDR1 MGHRA and CDR2 YSYEKL. This CDR3 spans 11 amino acids. CDR3 bases: TGCGCCAGCAGCCCCGGGACAGTGCAAGAATTC. Encoded protein: CASSPGTVQEF.

This chain's CDR3 is CASSNLRTESSYEQYF. The CDR3 coding sequence is TGTGCCAGCAGCAACCTCCGGACTGAAAGCTCCTACGAGCAGTACTTC. The V call is TRBV28, the J call TRBJ2-7, with a possible D match to TRBD2 (5 bases). CDR3 length: 16 residues. The V gene lost 6 bases and the J gene lost 0 bases, with 18 bases spanning the gap. CDR1 and CDR2 from the germline V gene are MDHEN and SYDVKM.

This clonotype was counted once. The J gene is TRBJ2-2, the V gene TRBV6-1; maybe TRBD2 (5 bases). Trimming pared 7 bases from V and 6 bases from J, leaving 18 bases between. Germline loops: CDR1 MNHNS, CDR2 SASEGT. This CDR3 comprises 15 residues. The CDR3 loop reads CASNPSFGVAGELFF. For the CDR3, the DNA is TGTGCCAGCAACCCTTCTTTCGGGGTGGCCGGGGAGCTGTTTTTT.

At least ten counts were recorded for this clonotype. The chain's CDR3 is CASSVLAGPNTQYF. The CDR3 DNA follows: TGTGCCAGCAGTGTCCTAGCGGGCCCCAATACGCAGTATTTT. The chain combines TRBV25-1 with TRBJ2-3, with TRBD2 identical over 8 bases. In germline, CDR1 is MGHDK, CDR2 SYGVNS. V was pared by 4 bases and J by 7 bases, with 7 bases of the junction left unmatched. The CDR3 is 14 amino acids.

This clonotype was counted many times. The CDR3 loop is CASVRLPGGQPQHF. CDR3 sequence (DNA): TGTGCCAGCGTAAGGCTTCCCGGGGGGCAGCCCCAGCATTTT. The chain links TRBV6-1 to TRBJ1-5; D is possibly TRBD1 (5 bases). Germline values: CDR1 MNHNS, CDR2 SASEGT. This CDR3 comprises 14 residues. The V gene lost 8 bases and the J gene lost 7 bases, with 18 bases spanning the gap.

This clonotype has a count of ten or more. This chain connects TRBV20-1 to TRBJ2-7; possibly TRBD1 for D (6 bases). This CDR3 region has 13 residues. V dropped 3 bases and J dropped 6 bases, with 15 bases sitting between them. Germline loops: CDR1 DFQATT, CDR2 SNEGSKA (reference sequence). CDR3 sequence reads: CSARRTGLSEQYF. The CDR3 DNA sequence: TGCAGTGCTAGGCGAACAGGGTTATCCGAGCAGTACTTC.

The sample holds many counts of this clonotype. The genes are TRBV19 and TRBJ2-5, with D possibly called TRBD1 or TRBD2 (5 bases each). Germline V CDR1 and CDR2: LNHDA, SQIVND (reference sequence). V gave up 6 bases and J gave up 3 bases, with 14 bases separating them. The CDR3 totals 14 residues. CDR3 bases: TGTGCCAGTAGCCGAACCGGGGACGAAGAGACCCAGTACTTC. Amino acid sequence: CASSRTGDEETQYF.

By sample share, this clonotype is large. V and J are TRBV20-1 and TRBJ2-4, with unresolved D. This CDR3 has 12 amino acids. CDR1 is DFQATT and CDR2 is SNEGSKA in the germline V gene (reference sequence). With 7 bases removed from V and 3 bases from J, the gap between germline ends came to 10 bases. CDR3: CSGGAVKNIQYF. In DNA, the CDR3 is TGCAGTGGTGGAGCAGTCAAAAACATTCAGTACTTC.

There are many counts of this clonotype. The chain links TRBV12-3 or TRBV12-4 to TRBJ1-3; TRBD1 matches 8 bases. The CDR3 runs 16 residues. Trimming at V came to 6 bases and at J to 0 bases, leaving 7 bases not matched to a gene. The CDR3 protein is CASRSRTGSSGNTIYF. As DNA, the CDR3 is TGTGCCAGCAGATCAAGGACAGGGAGCTCTGGAAACACCATATATTTT.

This clonotype was seen many times. The chain links TRBV11-2 to TRBJ2-7, with 12 nucleotides matching TRBD2. In germline, CDR1 is SGHAT, CDR2 FQNNGV. The J segment lost 3 bases and the V segment lost 0 bases, leaving 6 bases of the junction unmatched. The CDR3 is 17 amino acids. The CDR3 DNA reads as TGTGCCAGCAGCTTAGATACTAGCGGGAGGCCTTACTACGAGCAGTACTTC. It is translated as CASSLDTSGRPYYEQYF. The full variable domain, its missing parts supplied by reference TRBV11-2 and TRBJ2-7, is EAGVAQSPRYKIIEKRQSVAFWCNPISGHATLYWYQQILGQGPKLLIQFQNNGVVDDSQLPKDRFSAERLKGVDSTLKIQPAKLEDSAVYLCASSLDTSGRPYYEQYFGPGTRLTVT.

This clonotype appeared a few times. This sequence joins TRBV5-1 and TRBJ2-2; no clear D gene. Germline CDR1 SGHRS, CDR2 YFSETQ. V was cut by 3 bases and J by 7 bases, with 13 bases left in between. The CDR3 is made up of 14 amino acids. The CDR3 DNA follows: TGCGCCAGCAGCTCTCTTAATCGGATCGGGGAGCTGTTTTTT. Translating gives CASSSLNRIGELFF.

The table lists this clonotype with many counts. Being one base from a much bigger clone, this may be a read error. This sequence joins TRBV7-2 and TRBJ2-5, with 9 nucleotides matching TRBD2. The CDR3 is made up of 15 amino acids. Trimming removed 3 bases from V and 7 bases from J; junction bases left unmatched: 9. Germline CDR1 SGHTA, CDR2 FQGNSA. This CDR3 reads CASSFGRLAEGTQYF. CDR3 nucleotide sequence: TGTGCCAGCAGCTTTGGGAGACTAGCGGAAGGGACCCAGTACTTC.

This clonotype showed up many times. The V and J genes are TRBV4-1 and TRBJ2-2, with D uncertain. Looked up from germline, CDR1 is MGHRA and CDR2 is YSYEKL. The ends were cut back, 2 bases at V and 0 bases at J, with 7 bases in the middle. The CDR3 is 15 residues long. The CDR3 coding sequence is TGCGCCAGCAGCCAATCAGGATCGAACACCGGGGAGCTGTTTTTT. It is translated as CASSQSGSNTGELFF.

In its sample, this clonotype was seen many times. The CDR3 DNA reads as TGTGCCTGGGGTGGCACAGCTCTCTACACCTTC. Translated: CAWGGTALYTF. The rearrangement uses TRBV30 and TRBJ1-2; D not certain. CDR1 and CDR2 (germline): GTSNPN, SVGIG (reference sequence). The CDR3 extends over 11 amino acids. Trimming removed 5 bases from V and 10 bases from J, with 14 bases in between.

This clonotype came up many times. This chain links TRBV7-2 with TRBJ2-7; possible D gene TRBD2, 6 bases. Germline V gene lookup returns CDR1 SGHTA and CDR2 FQGNSA. V was pared by 5 bases and J by 8 bases, with 16 bases between. The CDR3 consists of 13 residues. DNA for the CDR3: TGTGCCAGCAGCGAGCGGGTCACCCGCCAGCAGTACTTC. It codes for CASSERVTRQQYF.

The CDR3 region is CAWSLTGTASNYGYTF. The CDR3 region has the DNA TGTGCCTGGAGTTTAACCGGGACAGCTTCTAACTATGGCTACACCTTC. This chain connects TRBV30 to TRBJ1-2, with 7 nucleotides matching TRBD1. The CDR3 runs to 16 residues. Germline CDR1 reads GTSNPN; CDR2 reads SVGIG (reference sequence). Trimming at V came to 2 bases and at J to 0 bases, leaving 9 bases not matched to a gene.

This clonotype came up many times. V and J are TRBV6-5 and TRBJ1-5, with no clear D. CDR1 is MNHEY, CDR2 SVGAGI, per germline. This CDR3 has 14 amino acids. Deletions cut 4 bases from V and 2 bases from J, with 9 bases between. Written as DNA, the CDR3 is TGTGCCAGCAGTTTAGGGTCGGGCAATCAGCCCCAGCATTTT. It is translated as CASSLGSGNQPQHF.

At least ten counts were recorded for this clonotype. The chain employs TRBV5-1 and TRBJ1-1; D remains ambiguous. The V end lost 2 bases, the J end lost 1 base, and 9 bases lay between the germline ends. The CDR3 has 14 residues. Germline V lookup: CDR1 SGHRS, CDR2 YFSETQ. CDR3 in DNA: TGCGCCAGCAGCTTAGATGGGCGGAACACTGAAGCTTTCTTT. Translation gives CASSLDGRNTEAFF.

This clonotype has only a few counts. One junction end disagrees with the germline gene, perhaps due to a read error. The chain employs TRBV2 and TRBJ2-7, with 9 bases that match TRBD2. Germline V CDR1 and CDR2: SNHLY, FYNNEI. This CDR3 spans 14 amino acids. The DNA of the CDR3 is TGTGCCAGCAGTGGGAATAGCGGGAGTAGAGAGCAGTGCTTC. This sequence encodes CASSGNSGSREQCF.

This clonotype was picked up many times. The chain joins TRBV19 to TRBJ2-2; no clear D. Trimming took 7 bases from V and 4 from J, leaving 13 bases between them. The CDR3 runs to 14 residues. Germline V gene lookup returns CDR1 LNHDA and CDR2 SQIVND (reference sequence). The CDR3 loop is CASTPNAPTGELFF. The CDR3 DNA is TGTGCCAGTACACCCAACGCGCCCACCGGGGAGCTGTTTTTT.

Remarks on this clonotype: A much larger clone is a single base away; this may be a read error. The V and J genes are TRBV6-1 and TRBJ1-1; 9 bases map to TRBD1. The CDR3 totals 15 residues. Germline-derived CDR1 and CDR2 are MNHNS and SASEGT. The CDR3: CVSRARDRAYTEAFF. The CDR3 nucleotides read TGTGTCAGCAGGGCCCGGGACAGGGCGTACACTGAAGCTTTCTTT.

This clonotype has only a few counts. This sequence joins TRBV3-1 and TRBJ1-1; possibly TRBD1 for D (6 bases). Trimming took off 0 bases at V and 7 bases at J, with 12 bases between the two ends. Germline V gene data show CDR1 as LGHDT and CDR2 as YNNKEL (reference sequence). The CDR3 loop spans 14 amino acids. CDR3 residues: CASSQEQGLSEAFF. Written as DNA, the CDR3 is TGTGCCAGCAGCCAAGAACAGGGTCTAAGTGAAGCTTTCTTT.

This sequence joins TRBV30 and TRBJ2-5; D not resolved. CDR3 size: 13 residues. CDR1 and CDR2 from the germline V gene are GTSNPN and SVGIG (reference sequence). Trimming left V 4 bases short and J 5 bases short, with 14 bases between. CDR3 sequence reads: CAWMKLGTETQYF. CDR3 bases: TGTGCCTGGATGAAGCTAGGCACGGAGACCCAGTACTTC.

This clonotype was observed many times. V usage is TRBV19 and J usage is TRBJ1-5, with D unclear. CDR3 size: 15 residues. CDR1 and CDR2 from the germline V gene are LNHDA and SQIVND (reference sequence). The ends were cut back, 0 bases at V and 0 bases at J, with 6 bases in the middle. The CDR3 reads CASSIDLNSNQPQHF. The CDR3 DNA sequence: TGTGCCAGTAGTATAGACCTGAATAGCAATCAGCCCCAGCATTTT.

This clonotype was detected many times. J is TRBJ2-5 and V is TRBV2, with no clear D. With 4 bases removed from V and 4 bases from J, the gap between germline ends came to 13 bases. This CDR3 comprises 14 residues. From germline, CDR1 is SNHLY and CDR2 FYNNEI. CDR3 in amino acids: CASSVYRIGETQYF. CDR3 DNA: TGTGCCAGCAGTGTTTATAGAATAGGAGAGACCCAGTACTTC.

This clonotype was seen many times. The V and J genes are TRBV29-1 and TRBJ2-7; D not resolved. Trimming shortened V by 0 bases and J by 1 base, and 4 bases separated the two germline ends. Germline V gives CDR1 SQVTM, CDR2 ANQGSEA. This CDR3 comprises 12 residues. In DNA form, the CDR3 reads TGCAGCGTTGAAGACGGTTCCTACGAGCAGTACTTC. Translation: CSVEDGSYEQYF.

This clonotype came up many times. CDR3 loop: CASSSRDRSPLHF. CDR3 coding DNA: TGTGCCAGTTCGTCTCGGGACCGGTCACCCCTCCACTTT. J is TRBJ1-6 and V is TRBV19, with D possibly TRBD1 on 5 matching bases. CDR1 is LNHDA, CDR2 SQIVND, per germline (reference sequence). Trimming cost V 8 bases and J 10 bases, with 15 bases left between them. The CDR3 is made up of 13 amino acids.

This clonotype came up many times. V is TRBV20-1 and J is TRBJ1-1; D is uncertain. This CDR3 is built from 13 residues. V lost 3 bases and J 1 base, leaving 9 bases between the germline ends. Germline V gene data show CDR1 as DFQATT and CDR2 as SNEGSKA (reference sequence). The CDR3 loop is CSARERPNTEAFF. The CDR3 nucleotides read TGCAGTGCTAGGGAGCGCCCGAACACTGAAGCTTTCTTT.